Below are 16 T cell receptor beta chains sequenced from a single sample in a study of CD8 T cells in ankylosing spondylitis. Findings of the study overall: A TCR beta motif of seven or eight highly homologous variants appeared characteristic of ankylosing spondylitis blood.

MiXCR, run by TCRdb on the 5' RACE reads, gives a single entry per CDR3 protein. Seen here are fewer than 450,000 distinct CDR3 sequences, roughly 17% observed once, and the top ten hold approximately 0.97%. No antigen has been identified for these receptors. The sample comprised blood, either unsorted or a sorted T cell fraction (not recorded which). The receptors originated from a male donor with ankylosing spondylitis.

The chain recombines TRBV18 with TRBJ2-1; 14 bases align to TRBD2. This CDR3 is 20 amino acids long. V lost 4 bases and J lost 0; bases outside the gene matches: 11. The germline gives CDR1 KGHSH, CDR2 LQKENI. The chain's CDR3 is CASSLGQVGTSGSSYNEQFF. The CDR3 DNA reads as TGTGCCAGCTCACTAGGGCAGGTAGGGACTAGCGGGAGCTCCTACAATGAGCAGTTCTTC. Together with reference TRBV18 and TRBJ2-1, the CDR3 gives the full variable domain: NAGVMQNPRHLVRRRGQEARLRCSPMKGHSHVYWYRQLPEEGLKFMVYLQKENIIDESGMPKERFSAEFPKEGPSILRIQQVVRGDSAAYFCASSLGQVGTSGSSYNEQFFGPGTRLTVL.

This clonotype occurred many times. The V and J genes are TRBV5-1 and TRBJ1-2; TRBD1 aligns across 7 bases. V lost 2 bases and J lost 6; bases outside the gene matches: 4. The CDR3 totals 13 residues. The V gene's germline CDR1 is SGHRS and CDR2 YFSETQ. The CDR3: CASSLQGKDGYTF. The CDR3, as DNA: TGCGCCAGCAGCTTACAGGGGAAGGATGGCTACACCTTC.

For the CDR3, the DNA is TGTGCCAGCAGTCCACAGACAGGTGCGGGATACGAGCAGTACTTC. It is translated as CASSPQTGAGYEQYF. The chain links TRBV12-3 or TRBV12-4 to TRBJ2-7; D tentatively reads TRBD1 or TRBD2 (6 bases each). Trimming shortened V by 5 bases and J by 4 bases, and 18 bases separated the two germline ends. The CDR3 runs 15 residues.

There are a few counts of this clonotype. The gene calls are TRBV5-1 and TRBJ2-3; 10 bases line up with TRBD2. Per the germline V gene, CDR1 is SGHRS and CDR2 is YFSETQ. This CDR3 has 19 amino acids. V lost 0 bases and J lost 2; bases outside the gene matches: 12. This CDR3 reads CASSLARTSGPGNTDTQYF. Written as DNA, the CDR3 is TGCGCCAGCAGCTTGGCAAGGACTAGCGGACCTGGAAACACAGATACGCAGTATTTT. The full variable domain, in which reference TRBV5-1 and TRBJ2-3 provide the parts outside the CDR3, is KAGVTQTPRYLIKTRGQQVTLSCSPISGHRSVSWYQQTPGQGLQFLFEYFSETQRNKGNFPGRFSGRQFSNSRSEMNVSTLELGDSALYLCASSLARTSGPGNTDTQYFGPGTRLTVL.

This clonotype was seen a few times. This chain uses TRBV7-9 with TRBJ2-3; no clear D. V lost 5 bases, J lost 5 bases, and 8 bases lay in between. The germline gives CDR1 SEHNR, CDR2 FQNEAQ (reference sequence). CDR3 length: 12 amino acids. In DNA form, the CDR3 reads TGTGCCAGCAGCCCTCCTGTAGATACGCAGTATTTT. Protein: CASSPPVDTQYF.

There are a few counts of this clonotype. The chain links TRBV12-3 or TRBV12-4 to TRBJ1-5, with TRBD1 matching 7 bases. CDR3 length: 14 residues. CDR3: CASDRAFSNQPQHF. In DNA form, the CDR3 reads TGTGCATCAGACAGGGCCTTTAGCAATCAGCCCCAGCATTTT.

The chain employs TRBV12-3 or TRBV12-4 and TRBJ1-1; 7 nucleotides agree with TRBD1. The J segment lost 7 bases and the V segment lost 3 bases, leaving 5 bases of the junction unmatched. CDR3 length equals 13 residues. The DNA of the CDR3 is TGTGCCAGCAGTTTCCAGGGGGTGGGTGAAGCTTTCTTT. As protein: CASSFQGVGEAFF.

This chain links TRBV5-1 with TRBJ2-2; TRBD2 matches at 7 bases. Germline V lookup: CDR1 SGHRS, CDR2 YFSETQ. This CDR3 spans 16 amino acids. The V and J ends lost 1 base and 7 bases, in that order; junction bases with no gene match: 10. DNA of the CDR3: TGCGCCAGCAGCTTGTCGGCTAGCGGCGGGGGCGGGGAGCTGTTTTTT. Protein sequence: CASSLSASGGGGELFF.

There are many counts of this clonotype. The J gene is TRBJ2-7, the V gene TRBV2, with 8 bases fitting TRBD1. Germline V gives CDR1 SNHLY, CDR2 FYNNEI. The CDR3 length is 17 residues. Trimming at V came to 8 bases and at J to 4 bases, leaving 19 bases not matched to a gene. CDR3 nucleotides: TGTGCCAGCCAGGGACAGGAGGGGATACTGACACCTTACGAGCAGTACTTC. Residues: CASQGQEGILTPYEQYF.

This CDR3 is CAWTNRGKSSYEQYF. The CDR3 DNA reads as TGTGCCTGGACCAACAGGGGAAAGAGCTCCTACGAGCAGTACTTC. The rearrangement joins TRBV30 to TRBJ2-7; 7 bases are a match to TRBD1. CDR3 length: 15 amino acids. V gave up 4 bases and J gave up 0 bases; unmatched junction bases: 9. Germline V gives CDR1 GTSNPN, CDR2 SVGIG (reference sequence). Looking up the rest from reference TRBV30 and TRBJ2-7 gives the full variable domain: SQTIHQWPATLVQPVGSPLSLECTVEGTSNPNLYWYRQAAGRGLQLLFYSVGIGQISSEVPQNLSASRPQDRQFILSSKKLLLSDSGFYLCAWTNRGKSSYEQYFGPGTRLTVT.

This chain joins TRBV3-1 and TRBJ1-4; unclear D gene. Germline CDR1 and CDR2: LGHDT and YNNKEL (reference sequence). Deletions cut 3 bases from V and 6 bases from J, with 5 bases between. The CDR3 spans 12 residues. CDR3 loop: CASSQTDEKLFF. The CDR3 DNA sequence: TGTGCCAGCAGCCAGACGGATGAAAAACTGTTTTTT.

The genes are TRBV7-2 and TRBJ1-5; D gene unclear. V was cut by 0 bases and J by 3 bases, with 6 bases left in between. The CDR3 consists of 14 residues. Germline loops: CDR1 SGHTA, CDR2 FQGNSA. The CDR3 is CASSLAHTNQPQHF. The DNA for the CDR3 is TGTGCCAGCAGCTTAGCACATACCAATCAGCCCCAGCATTTT.

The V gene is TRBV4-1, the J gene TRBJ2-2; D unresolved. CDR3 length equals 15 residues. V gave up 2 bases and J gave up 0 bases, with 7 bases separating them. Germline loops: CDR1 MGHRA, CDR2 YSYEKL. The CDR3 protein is CASSQRRSNTGELFF. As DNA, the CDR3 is TGCGCCAGCAGCCAACGCAGATCGAACACCGGGGAGCTGTTTTTT.

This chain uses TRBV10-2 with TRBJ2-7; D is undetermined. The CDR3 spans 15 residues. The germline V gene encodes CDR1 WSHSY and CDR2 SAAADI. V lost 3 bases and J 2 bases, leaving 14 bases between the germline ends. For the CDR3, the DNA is TGCGCCAGCAGTGATAAGGGTCGATTGACCTACGAGCAGTACTTC. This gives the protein CASSDKGRLTYEQYF.

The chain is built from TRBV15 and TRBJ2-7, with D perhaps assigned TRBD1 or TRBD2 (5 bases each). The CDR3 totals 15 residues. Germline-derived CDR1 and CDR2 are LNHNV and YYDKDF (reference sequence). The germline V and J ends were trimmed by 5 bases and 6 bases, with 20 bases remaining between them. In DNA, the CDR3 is TGTGCCACCAGCGGACCTGGGGGTGGGTTGCTCGAGCAGTACTTC. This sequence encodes CATSGPGGGLLEQYF.

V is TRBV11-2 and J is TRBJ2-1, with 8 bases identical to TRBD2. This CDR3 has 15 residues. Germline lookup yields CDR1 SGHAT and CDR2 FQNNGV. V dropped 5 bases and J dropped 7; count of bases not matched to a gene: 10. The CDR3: CASSPTFVAGNEQFF. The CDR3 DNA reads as TGTGCCAGCAGCCCGACCTTTGTAGCGGGGAATGAGCAGTTCTTC.